The 28 T cell receptor beta chains listed next were all sequenced from one sample in a study of shared clonotypes between healthy human individuals. Sequencing used immunoSEQ multiplex PCR; TCRdb keeps in-frame clones, though not all of them. The table records about 660,000 clones, 74% of them present only once. The sequencing sample was made of memory CD4+ T cells sorted from blood. Subset of the sample: CD45RA-negative fraction. All receptors come from a woman aged 30 to 39 in good health.

V gene TRBV28 combines with J gene TRBJ2-7, with D perhaps being TRBD1 or TRBD2 (5 bases each). CDR1 and CDR2 from the germline V gene are MDHEN and SYDVKM. The CDR3 length is 12 residues. V was cut by 6 bases and J by 6 bases, with 12 bases left in between. The CDR3: CASSLVGVEQYF. The DNA for the CDR3 is TGTGCCAGCAGCCTCGTGGGGGTCGAGCAGTACTTC. The entire variable domain, with the rest obtained from reference TRBV28 and TRBJ2-7, is as follows: DVKVTQSSRYLVKRTGEKVFLECVQDMDHENMFWYRQDPGLGLRLIYFSYDVKMKEKGDIPEGYSVSREKKERFSLILESASTNQTSMYLCASSLVGVEQYFGPGTRLTVT.

V usage is TRBV29-1 and J usage is TRBJ2-7, with a tentative D call TRBD1 (5 bases). The V end lost 6 bases, the J end lost 2 bases, and 17 bases lay between the germline ends. This CDR3 contains 14 residues. CDR1 SQVTM and CDR2 ANQGSEA come from the germline V gene. The CDR3 is CSVSWGRTTYEQYF. In nucleotides, the CDR3 is TGCAGCGTCTCCTGGGGCAGGACCACCTACGAGCAGTACTTC.

The gene calls are TRBV7-7 and TRBJ2-7, with a tentative D call TRBD2 (5 bases). Trimming stripped 4 bases from V and 0 bases from J, with 10 bases between. Looked up from germline, CDR1 is SSHAT and CDR2 is FNYEAQ (reference sequence). This CDR3 region has 14 residues. This CDR3 is CASSWAGSSYEQYF. Here the CDR3 DNA reads TGTGCCAGCAGCTGGGCGGGCAGCTCCTACGAGCAGTACTTC.

In this sample, this clone turned up a few times. The chain couples TRBV6-5 to TRBJ2-7, with 10 bases matching TRBD1. Losses at the gene ends were 6 bases for V and 3 bases for J; bases not matched to a gene: 5. CDR1 MNHEY and CDR2 SVGAGI come from the germline V gene. This CDR3 region has 14 residues. The CDR3 DNA sequence: TGTGCCAGCAGGGCGGGACAGGGGATCTACGAGCAGTACTTC. Amino acids: CASRAGQGIYEQYF.

This rearrangement joins TRBV23-1 to TRBJ2-7; D remains unclear. TRBV23-1 is an ORF; its function is uncertain. V was clipped by 1 base and J by 3 bases, with 4 bases between them. This CDR3 is built from 12 residues. DNA of the CDR3: TGCGCCAGCAGTCAATGCGACTACGAGCAGTACTTC. It codes for CASSQCDYEQYF.

A word on this clone: Other DNA sequences from this sample encode an identical CDR3 as well. The chain has TRBV5-1 and TRBJ2-5; D unclear. The V end was cut by 0 bases, the J end by 1 base, with 4 bases between. CDR3 length: 13 residues. Germline assignment: CDR1 SGHRS and CDR2 YFSETQ. CDR3 loop: CASSLGGQETQYF. CDR3 nucleotides: TGCGCCAGCAGCTTGGGAGGCCAAGAGACCCAGTACTTC.

This clone was seen ten or more times. Other DNA sequences from this sample encode an identical CDR3 as well. V and J are TRBV4-2 and TRBJ1-2, with D maybe TRBD1 (6 bases). CDR1 and CDR2 (germline): LGHNA, YNFKEQ. This CDR3 has 15 residues. Trimming took off 3 bases at V and 5 bases at J, with 16 bases between the two ends. The CDR3: CASSQPGQRNYGYTF. CDR3 coding DNA: TGTGCCAGCAGCCAGCCCGGACAGCGAAATTATGGCTACACCTTC.

This clone was observed a handful of times. The chain has TRBV5-1 and TRBJ2-5, with D perhaps TRBD1 or TRBD2 (6 bases each). Between the trimmed V and J ends, which lost 5 bases and 3 bases, there was a span of 17 bases. Germline lookup yields CDR1 SGHRS and CDR2 YFSETQ. This CDR3 comprises 15 residues. The CDR3 sequence: CASRSPGAGKETQYF. CDR3 nucleotide sequence: TGCGCCAGCAGGAGCCCGGGGGCGGGGAAAGAGACCCAGTACTTC. The full variable domain, in which reference TRBV5-1 and TRBJ2-5 provide the parts outside the CDR3, is KAGVTQTPRYLIKTRGQQVTLSCSPISGHRSVSWYQQTPGQGLQFLFEYFSETQRNKGNFPGRFSGRQFSNSRSEMNVSTLELGDSALYLCASRSPGAGKETQYFGPGTRLLVL.

In regard to this clone: Other DNA sequences of this sample code for an identical CDR3. CDR3 nucleotide sequence: TGTGCCAGCAGCTTACAGGGGGCTACAGGGGAGCTGTTTTTT. Protein product: CASSLQGATGELFF. The chain uses TRBV7-8 and TRBJ2-2; 8 bases fit TRBD1. CDR1 SGHVS and CDR2 FQNEAQ come from the germline V gene. This CDR3 has 14 amino acids. The V and J ends lost 2 bases and 8 bases, in that order; junction bases with no gene match: 4.

This chain joins TRBV6-1 and TRBJ1-5, with D perhaps matching TRBD1 (5 bases). The CDR3 totals 14 residues. V was cut by 6 bases and J by 4 bases, with 13 bases left in between. Germline lookup yields CDR1 MNHNS and CDR2 SASEGT. CDR3 protein: CASSAGTMNQPQHF. The CDR3, as DNA: TGTGCCAGCAGCGCCGGGACCATGAATCAGCCCCAGCATTTT.

The genes are TRBV6-6 and TRBJ2-7; TRBD1 matches 7 bases. The V gene's germline CDR1 is MNHNY and CDR2 SVGAGI (reference sequence). The trim removed 6 bases at V and 5 bases at J, leaving 10 bases unmatched. This CDR3 is built from 14 residues. The CDR3 DNA reads TGTGCCAGCAGGCTTGACAGGGATGCCCACGAGCAGTACTTC. It codes for CASRLDRDAHEQYF.

This clone was counted ten times or more. The chain has TRBV2 and TRBJ2-2; D call uncertain. The V end lost 7 bases, the J end lost 7 bases, and 7 bases lay between the germline ends. Germline V gene data show CDR1 as SNHLY and CDR2 as FYNNEI. The CDR3 runs 11 residues. For the CDR3, the DNA is TGTGCCAGCACAGTGGTCGGGGAGCTGTTTTTT. This codes for CASTVVGELFF.

This chain links TRBV5-1 with TRBJ2-5, with TRBD1 matching over 7 bases. The CDR3 has 14 residues. Germline V lookup: CDR1 SGHRS, CDR2 YFSETQ. Losses at the gene ends were 4 bases for V and 2 bases for J; bases not matched to a gene: 5. CDR3 DNA: TGCGCCAGCAGCCCAACGGGACAGCAAGAGACCCAGTACTTC. This sequence encodes CASSPTGQQETQYF.

This clone came up a few times. CDR3 bases: TGTGCCAGTATCGGATTATTCGGTGGCTACACCTTC. Protein sequence: CASIGLFGGYTF. This chain uses TRBV19 with TRBJ1-2, with D unclear. Germline V gene sequence: CDR1 LNHDA, CDR2 SQIVND (reference sequence). The CDR3 is made up of 12 amino acids. The germline V and J ends were trimmed by 7 bases and 7 bases, with 13 bases remaining between them.

The chain uses TRBV9 and TRBJ2-2; D gene unclear. CDR1 and CDR2 (germline): SGDLS, YYNGEE. CDR3 length: 16 amino acids. Trimming cost V 4 bases and J 4 bases, with 17 bases left between them. CDR3 protein: CASSLSGAPTTGELFF. In DNA form, the CDR3 reads TGTGCCAGCAGCCTTTCCGGCGCGCCGACCACCGGGGAGCTGTTTTTT. The full variable domain, completed using reference TRBV9 and TRBJ2-2, is DSGVTQTPKHLITATGQRVTLRCSPRSGDLSVYWYQQSLDQGLQFLIQYYNGEERAKGNILERFSAQQFPDLHSELNLSSLELGDSALYFCASSLSGAPTTGELFFGEGSRLTVL.

This rearrangement joins TRBV6-1 to TRBJ2-3; a weak D match, TRBD1 (6 bases). This CDR3 has 14 residues. Germline CDR1 MNHNS, CDR2 SASEGT. V dropped 7 bases and J dropped 8 bases, with 19 bases sitting between them. The CDR3 DNA reads as TGTGCCAGCAACCCCGGGACAAGAGGGATTACGCAGTATTTT. It is translated as CASNPGTRGITQYF.

V gene TRBV6-6 combines with J gene TRBJ2-7; 10 nucleotides line up with TRBD2. Per germline, CDR1 MNHNY and CDR2 SVGAGI (reference sequence). Trimming at V came to 5 bases and at J to 2 bases, leaving 6 bases not matched to a gene. This CDR3 has 15 residues. The CDR3 bases are TGTGCCAGCAGTACCCAAGCGGGAGGGACCTACGAGCAGTACTTC. This codes for CASSTQAGGTYEQYF.

The chain has TRBV6-6 and TRBJ1-4, with 7 bases matching TRBD1. V was clipped by 5 bases and J by 8 bases; unmatched bases: 8. Germline loops: CDR1 MNHNY, CDR2 SVGAGI (reference sequence). CDR3 length: 14 amino acids. Here the CDR3 reads CASSLQGLREKLFF. The CDR3 DNA follows: TGTGCCAGCAGTCTACAGGGGTTACGGGAAAAACTGTTTTTT.

This chain connects TRBV30 to TRBJ1-6, with 7 bases fitting TRBD1. The germline V gene encodes CDR1 GTSNPN and CDR2 SVGIG (reference sequence). V shed 2 bases, J shed 7 bases, and the junction held 2 bases outside the gene matches. CDR3 length: 13 residues. In DNA form, the CDR3 reads TGTGCCTGGAGTCGGACAGGAAATTCACCCCTCCACTTT. This gives the protein CAWSRTGNSPLHF.

The table lists this clone with a few counts. V gene TRBV11-2 combines with J gene TRBJ2-1; 9 positions agree with TRBD2. CDR3 length equals 18 residues. V lost 1 base to trimming and J lost 5 bases; unmatched junction nucleotides: 12. Looked up from germline, CDR1 is SGHAT and CDR2 is FQNNGV. For the CDR3, the DNA is TGTGCCAGCAGCTTAGGTAAGGCCCGGACTAGCGTAAACAATGAGCAGTTCTTC. The encoded protein is CASSLGKARTSVNNEQFF.

About this clone: Distinct nucleotide sequences in the sample also encode this CDR3. The chain couples TRBV20-1 to TRBJ2-5; D unclear. CDR1 and CDR2 (germline): DFQATT, SNEGSKA (reference sequence). The CDR3 loop spans 11 amino acids. Trimming left V 1 base short and J 4 bases short, with 4 bases between. CDR3 nucleotide sequence: TGCAGTGCTAGAGGTGGAGAGACCCAGTACTTC. It codes for CSARGGETQYF.

The chain links TRBV5-1 to TRBJ1-4; D perhaps matches TRBD1 (6 bases). The V and J ends lost 5 bases and 2 bases respectively, with 10 bases between them. The germline gives CDR1 SGHRS, CDR2 YFSETQ. The CDR3 is made up of 14 amino acids. The CDR3 sequence is CASRTGFTNEKLFF. The CDR3 region has the DNA TGCGCCAGCAGAACAGGGTTTACTAATGAAAAACTGTTTTTT.

In regard to this clone: Other nucleotide sequences in the sample specify the same CDR3. This chain uses TRBV2 with TRBJ1-2, with D possibly being TRBD1 (6 bases). V lost 4 bases and J 1 base, leaving 7 bases between the germline ends. Per germline, CDR1 SNHLY and CDR2 FYNNEI. This CDR3 has 13 residues. CDR3 region: CASSVDSNYGYTF. The CDR3 coding sequence is TGTGCCAGCAGTGTGGACAGTAACTATGGCTACACCTTC. The entire variable domain, with the rest obtained from reference TRBV2 and TRBJ1-2, is as follows: EPEVTQTPSHQVTQMGQEVILRCVPISNHLYFYWYRQILGQKVEFLVSFYNNEISEKSEIFDDQFSVERPDGSNFTLKIRSTKLEDSAMYFCASSVDSNYGYTFGSGTRLTVV.

This rearrangement joins TRBV30 to TRBJ1-2; D not resolved. The V and J ends lost 0 bases and 8 bases respectively, with 10 bases between them. CDR3 length: 12 amino acids. Germline CDR1 reads GTSNPN; CDR2 reads SVGIG (reference sequence). CDR3 DNA sequence: TGTGCCTGGAGTGTGACCGGGTCCGGCTACACCTTC. Translated, it gives CAWSVTGSGYTF.

This chain connects TRBV5-1 to TRBJ2-7; 8 nucleotides match TRBD2. This CDR3 is built from 14 residues. V shed 1 base and J 5 bases; nucleotides not matched to a gene: 5. Germline V CDR1 and CDR2: SGHRS, YFSETQ. This CDR3 is CASSLREGLHEQYF. The CDR3 DNA sequence: TGCGCCAGCAGCTTGCGGGAGGGCCTCCACGAGCAGTACTTC.

The chain has TRBV7-9 and TRBJ1-2; D gene ambiguous. CDR1 is SEHNR and CDR2 is FQNEAQ in the germline V gene (reference sequence). Trimming removed 0 bases from V and 4 bases from J, with 6 bases in between. The CDR3 is 13 residues long. The CDR3 sequence: CASSLAGSYGYTF. The CDR3 bases are TGTGCCAGCAGCTTAGCAGGGAGCTATGGCTACACCTTC. Complete variable domain (other parts from reference TRBV7-9 and TRBJ1-2): DTGVSQNPRHKITKRGQNVTFRCDPISEHNRLYWYRQTLGQGPEFLTYFQNEAQLEKSRLLSDRFSAERPKGSFSTLEIQRTEQGDSAMYLCASSLAGSYGYTFGSGTRLTVV.

This clone has a single count. This sequence joins TRBV10-2 and TRBJ2-5; TRBD1 matches at 7 bases. The germline V gene encodes CDR1 WSHSY and CDR2 SAAADI. CDR3 length: 14 amino acids. The V gene end was trimmed by 5 bases and the J gene end by 3 bases; junction bases not matched to a gene: 6. The CDR3 sequence is CASSNPDREETQYF. The CDR3 bases are TGCGCCAGCAGTAACCCCGACAGGGAAGAGACCCAGTACTTC.

The rearrangement links TRBV27 to TRBJ2-7; possible D gene TRBD2, 5 bases. V lost 2 bases and J lost 0, with 11 bases in between. The CDR3 runs to 15 residues. CDR1 is MNHEY and CDR2 is SMNVEV in the germline V gene (reference sequence). CDR3 nucleotide sequence: TGTGCCAGCAGTTTAGCACTGGGGAGCTCCTACGAGCAGTACTTC. Translating it yields CASSLALGSSYEQYF.